The present T cell receptor beta chain was sequenced within a study of beta chain features in type 1 diabetes. The study's findings and limits: For Type 1 diabetes patients, all four CD4+ subsets carried TCRB CDR3s that were moderately but significantly shorter.

In regard to this clone: The antigen remains undetermined.

Germline CDR1 and CDR2: PRHDT and FYEKMQ (reference sequence). V was clipped by 5 bases and J by 10 bases, with 9 bases between them. CDR3 size: 12 residues. Sorted populations all had greater than 95% purity. Reverse transcribing all isolated RNA meant expressed TCRB transcripts were sequenced. The assay was immunoSEQ multiplex PCR, and TCRdb's table has in-frame clones only and misses some. The sample lists tens of thousands of clones; under 60% were seen once. The sequence came from a woman aged 40 to 55 with type 1 diabetes. The chain couples TRBV13 to TRBJ1-6, with D possibly TRBD1 on 6 matching bases. Sequences were obtained from Tregs from blood. The CDR3: CASSPGGSPLHF. The CDR3 DNA sequence: TGTGCCAGCAGCCCGGGGGGCTCACCCCTCCACTTT.